Each of the 10 T cell receptor beta chains below was sequenced from the same sample in a study of cytomegalovirus exposure and HLA in healthy donors. Both 60 Vbeta primers and 13 Jbeta primers went into the PCR. Only in-frame clones appear in the TCRdb table, and some are missing; sequencing was by immunoSEQ multiplex PCR. The specimen's table records more than 45,000 clones. Source material: PBMCs. The receptors come from a middle-aged woman in good health and CMV-seronegative.

The CDR3 DNA sequence: TGTGCCAGCAGCTTGGACGGACAGTACGAGCAGTACTTC. Translating gives CASSLDGQYEQYF. This chain links TRBV7-9 with TRBJ2-7; perhaps TRBD1 as D (6 bases). The CDR3 has 13 residues. CDR1 SEHNR and CDR2 FQNEAQ come from the germline V gene (reference sequence). Between the trimmed V and J ends, which lost 3 bases and 4 bases, there was a span of 10 bases.

Regarding this clone: The junction departs from germline at one end; a sequencing error may be responsible. This chain links TRBV6-5 with TRBJ2-7; perhaps TRBD2 as D (6 bases). The CDR3 covers 13 residues. The germline CDR1 and CDR2 sequences are MNHEY and SVGAGI. DNA for the CDR3: TGTGCCAGCAGTTGGTCGGGAGTAAGCGAGCAGTCCTTC. Amino acids: CASSWSGVSEQSF.

This sequence joins TRBV6-1 and TRBJ1-5, with 7 bases aligning to TRBD1. Germline CDR1 and CDR2: MNHNS and SASEGT. The CDR3 spans 15 residues. V lost 2 bases to trimming and J lost 5 bases; unmatched junction nucleotides: 6. CDR3 sequence reads: CASSESGTEDQPQHF. Here the CDR3 DNA reads TGTGCCAGCAGTGAATCCGGGACAGAGGATCAGCCCCAGCATTTT.

This rearrangement joins TRBV19 to TRBJ1-2; unclear D gene. The CDR3 runs 12 residues. CDR1 LNHDA and CDR2 SQIVND come from the germline V gene (reference sequence). V was trimmed by 4 bases and J by 7 bases, leaving 10 bases between them. Here the CDR3 reads CASSSRVRGYTF. The CDR3 DNA reads TGTGCCAGTAGTAGCCGGGTCCGTGGCTACACCTTC.

The chain couples TRBV5-1 to TRBJ2-7; 8 bases fit TRBD2. The trim removed 2 bases at V and 2 bases at J, leaving 12 bases unmatched. Germline values: CDR1 SGHRS, CDR2 YFSETQ. The CDR3 runs 17 residues. The CDR3 DNA follows: TGCGCCAGCAGCTTCGGGGGGACTAGGAGGACAACCTACGAGCAGTACTTC. This codes for CASSFGGTRRTTYEQYF.

The CDR3 region is CSVEGPSDEQYF. CDR3 bases: TGCAGCGTTGAAGGCCCTTCAGACGAGCAGTACTTC. The rearrangement uses TRBV29-1 and TRBJ2-7; D is ambiguous. The CDR3 extends over 12 amino acids. The V gene lost 1 base and the J gene lost 5 bases, with 9 bases spanning the gap. Germline CDR1 and CDR2: SQVTM and ANQGSEA.

The gene calls are TRBV6-5 and TRBJ2-7; 8 bases are shared with TRBD2. CDR1 MNHEY and CDR2 SVGAGI come from the germline V gene. The CDR3 is 15 amino acids. Trimming took 2 bases from V and 1 from J; bases not matched to a gene: 4. This chain's CDR3 is CASSYGTSGSYEQYF. In DNA form, the CDR3 reads TGTGCCAGCAGTTACGGTACTAGCGGTTCCTACGAGCAGTACTTC.

The rearrangement links TRBV29-1 to TRBJ2-5; 8 bases are shared with TRBD1. V lost 5 bases to trimming and J lost 4 bases; unmatched junction nucleotides: 6. Germline V CDR1 and CDR2: SQVTM, ANQGSEA. CDR3 length equals 13 residues. Here the CDR3 reads CSVIDRGGETQYF. In DNA, the CDR3 is TGCAGCGTTATAGACAGGGGAGGAGAGACCCAGTACTTC.

The V call is TRBV7-8, the J call TRBJ2-3; D not resolved. Germline values: CDR1 SGHVS, CDR2 FQNEAQ. There are 14 residues in the CDR3. The V and J ends lost 0 bases and 2 bases respectively, with 6 bases between them. CDR3 bases: TGTGCCAGCAGCTTAGCGGCCATCACAGATACGCAGTATTTT. It is translated as CASSLAAITDTQYF.

The J gene is TRBJ1-1, the V gene TRBV6-5, with no clear D. The CDR3 sequence is 11 residues long. Trimming took 7 bases from V and 8 from J, leaving 11 bases between them. CDR1 is MNHEY and CDR2 is SVGAGI in the germline V gene. CDR3 amino acids: CASTPAGEAFF. The CDR3 DNA is TGTGCCAGCACGCCGGCGGGCGAAGCTTTCTTT.